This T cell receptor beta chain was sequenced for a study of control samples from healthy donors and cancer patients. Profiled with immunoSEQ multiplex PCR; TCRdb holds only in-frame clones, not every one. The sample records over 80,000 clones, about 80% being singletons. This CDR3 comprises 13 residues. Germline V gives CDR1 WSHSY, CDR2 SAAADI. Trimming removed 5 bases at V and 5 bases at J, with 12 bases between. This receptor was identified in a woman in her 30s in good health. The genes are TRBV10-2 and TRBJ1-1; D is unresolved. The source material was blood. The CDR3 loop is CASSYNGRTEAFF. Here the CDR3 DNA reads TGCGCCAGCAGTTACAACGGAAGGACTGAAGCTTTCTTT.